The 14 T cell receptor beta chains given below trace back to one sample, sequenced in a study of blood T cell repertoires in COVID-19. Repertoires were generated with immunoSEQ multiplex PCR, while TCRdb's copy carries only in-frame clones and drops some. The table shows about 230,000 clones, with about 90% occurring only once. Input material: peripheral blood. Receptor source: a woman under 30 who had recovered from COVID-19.

The CDR3 DNA follows: TGTGCCAGCAGTTACTGGGGGACATTCGAGCAGTACTTC. Its translation is CASSYWGTFEQYF. This chain links TRBV6-5 with TRBJ2-7; D may be TRBD1 (6 bases). CDR3 size: 13 residues. Deletions cut 1 base from V and 6 bases from J, with 10 bases between. CDR1 and CDR2 from the germline V gene are MNHEY and SVGAGI.

This rearrangement joins TRBV29-1 to TRBJ2-7; 11 nucleotides line up with TRBD2. The CDR3 consists of 13 residues. Germline trimming cut 6 bases from V and 2 bases from J; bases unmatched to any gene: 3. CDR1 is SQVTM, CDR2 ANQGSEA, per germline. The CDR3 protein is CSVLAGGTYEQYF. The CDR3 bases are TGCAGCGTCCTAGCGGGAGGTACCTACGAGCAGTACTTC.

The V call is TRBV27, the J call TRBJ1-5; tentative D call: TRBD1 (6 bases). The CDR3 runs 15 residues. Germline CDR1 reads MNHEY; CDR2 reads SMNVEV (reference sequence). Trimming left V 4 bases short and J 4 bases short, with 14 bases between. CDR3 in DNA: TGTGCCAGCAGTTATGGGGGCAGAGGGAATCAGCCCCAGCATTTT. It is translated as CASSYGGRGNQPQHF.

V gene TRBV6-5 combines with J gene TRBJ2-7; TRBD1 matches at 11 bases. Losses at the gene ends were 7 bases for V and 3 bases for J; bases not matched to a gene: 5. CDR1 and CDR2 (germline): MNHEY, SVGAGI. The CDR3 is 14 amino acids. The CDR3 reads CASTLGTGGYEQYF. Here the CDR3 DNA reads TGTGCCAGCACCTTAGGGACAGGGGGCTACGAGCAGTACTTC.

The chain couples TRBV6-5 to TRBJ1-3; 12 bases map to TRBD1. Germline-derived CDR1 and CDR2 are MNHEY and SVGAGI. The V gene end was trimmed by 6 bases and the J gene end by 7 bases; junction bases not matched to a gene: 7. There are 15 residues in the CDR3. The CDR3 loop is CASSSPGQGANTIYF. As DNA, the CDR3 is TGTGCCAGCAGCTCTCCGGGACAGGGGGCTAACACCATATATTTT.

The chain joins TRBV18 to TRBJ2-5; possibly TRBD1 for D (7 bases). V was shortened by 8 bases and J by 4 bases, with 17 bases between the two germline ends. CDR1 KGHSH and CDR2 LQKENI come from the germline V gene. The CDR3 spans 14 residues. CDR3 nucleotides: TGTGCCAGCCGGGACTCCTCAGGGGGAGAGACCCAGTACTTC. Its protein product is CASRDSSGGETQYF.

This chain links TRBV7-2 with TRBJ2-7; D may be TRBD2 (6 bases). The germline V and J ends were trimmed by 10 bases and 1 base, with 14 bases remaining between them. Germline lookup yields CDR1 SGHTA and CDR2 FQGNSA. CDR3 length: 13 amino acids. The CDR3 DNA follows: TGTGCCACCCGCGTTGGAGGGTCCTACGAGCAGTACTTC. Its translation is CATRVGGSYEQYF.

This clone appeared a single time. The rearrangement joins TRBV27 to TRBJ1-5; no clear D. The CDR3 totals 16 residues. Germline CDR1 is MNHEY and CDR2 is SMNVEV (reference sequence). Trimming removed 6 bases at V and 3 bases at J, with 18 bases between. CDR3 residues: CASRSGWSGDNQPQHF. The CDR3 DNA reads as TGTGCCAGCAGATCGGGGTGGAGCGGTGACAATCAGCCCCAGCATTTT.

This chain links TRBV18 with TRBJ1-1; D is perhaps TRBD1 (5 bases). The CDR3 is made up of 18 amino acids. Germline loops: CDR1 KGHSH, CDR2 LQKENI. Trimming took 6 bases from V and 0 from J, leaving 23 bases between them. CDR3 bases: TGTGCCAGCTCGCTAGATACTCCAGGGTGGAAATTGAACACTGAAGCTTTCTTT. Its translation is CASSLDTPGWKLNTEAFF.

The V gene is TRBV12-3 or TRBV12-4, the J gene TRBJ2-7, with D uncertain. V was cut by 6 bases and J by 4 bases, with 10 bases left in between. The CDR3 contains 12 residues. CDR3 nucleotide sequence: TGTGCCAGCAGCCGTATTCTTTACGAGCAGTACTTC. As protein: CASSRILYEQYF.

This chain uses TRBV4-2 with TRBJ2-7; 13 bases fit TRBD2. This CDR3 is 17 amino acids long. Germline-derived CDR1 and CDR2 are LGHNA and YNFKEQ. V was clipped by 0 bases and J by 6 bases; unmatched bases: 8. The CDR3 region has the DNA TGTGCCAGCAGCCAAGACTTTTGGACTAGCGGGAGCAGCGAGCAGTACTTC. The encoded protein is CASSQDFWTSGSSEQYF.

V and J are TRBV4-1 and TRBJ1-1; D remains ambiguous. V lost 1 base and J 3 bases, leaving 6 bases between the germline ends. The CDR3 is made up of 13 amino acids. CDR1 and CDR2 (germline): MGHRA, YSYEKL. The CDR3 nucleotides read TGCGCCAGCAGCCAAGTGGGCTACACTGAAGCTTTCTTT. It specifies CASSQVGYTEAFF.

The chain joins TRBV7-3 to TRBJ2-1; 7 bases line up with TRBD2. V gave up 3 bases and J gave up 10 bases; unmatched junction bases: 12. Germline lookup yields CDR1 SGHTA and CDR2 FQGTGA. The CDR3 contains 15 residues. CDR3 nucleotide sequence: TGTGCCAGCAGCTTCACCCCGGGACCCGGGAGGGAGCAGTTCTTC. The encoded protein is CASSFTPGPGREQFF.

The chain carries TRBV24-1 and TRBJ2-2; D is undetermined. Germline V gene sequence: CDR1 KGHDR, CDR2 SFDVKD. The CDR3 consists of 12 residues. Trimming took 4 bases from V and 3 from J, leaving 2 bases between them. DNA of the CDR3: TGTGCCACCAGTGACTACACCGGGGAGCTGTTTTTT. Translated: CATSDYTGELFF.